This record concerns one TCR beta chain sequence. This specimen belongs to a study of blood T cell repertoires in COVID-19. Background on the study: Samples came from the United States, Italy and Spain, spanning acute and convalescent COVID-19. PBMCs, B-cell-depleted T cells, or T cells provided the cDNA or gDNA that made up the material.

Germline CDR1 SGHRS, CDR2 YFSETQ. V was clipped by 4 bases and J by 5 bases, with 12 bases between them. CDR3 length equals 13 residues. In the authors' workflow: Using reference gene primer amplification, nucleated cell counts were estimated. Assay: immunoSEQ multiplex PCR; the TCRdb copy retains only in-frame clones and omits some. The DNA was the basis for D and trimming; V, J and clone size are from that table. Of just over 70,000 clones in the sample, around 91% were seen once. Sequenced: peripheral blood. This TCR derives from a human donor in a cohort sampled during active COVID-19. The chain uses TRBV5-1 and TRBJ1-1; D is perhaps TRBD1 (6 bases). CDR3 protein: CASSRGGVTEAFF. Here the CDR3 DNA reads TGCGCCAGCAGCCGAGGGGGAGTAACTGAAGCTTTCTTT.